The clone carrying this TCR beta chain was detected many times. The data originate from a study of T cells in Graves' hyperthyroidism and ophthalmopathy. RNA transcripts yielded amplified TCR beta CDR3 regions. The HTBI primer set drove a first-round RT-PCR of the TCR CDR3. TCRdb processed the multiplex PCR reads anew with MiXCR; each CDR3 protein has one entry. The sample gives 730,000 or so distinct CDR3 sequences, about 17% of which show up once; approximately 16% is in the top ten. V trimming: 2 bases; J trimming: 3 bases; junction bases outside the gene matches: 6. The CDR3 runs to 15 residues. Germline CDR1 reads SGHRS; CDR2 reads YFSETQ.

Sequencing was done on a sample of blood. The TCR sequence derives from a woman aged 50 to 60 with Graves' hyperthyroidism that later progressed to Graves' ophthalmopathy. The V call is TRBV5-1, the J call TRBJ2-7; 9 bases map to TRBD1. For the CDR3, the DNA is TGCGCCAGCAGCTTAACCGGGACAGGGCACTACGAGCAGTACTTC. This encodes CASSLTGTGHYEQYF.